Presented here are 32 T cell receptor beta chains from one specimen sequenced in a study of blood T cell repertoires in COVID-19. TCRdb's copy holds only in-frame clones and misses some; the assay was immunoSEQ multiplex PCR. The sample shows 300,000 to 400,000 clones, just over 85% of them seen only once. Input material: PBMCs or T cells enriched from blood (not recorded which). These receptors all stem from a middle-aged woman with acute COVID-19.

The rearrangement links TRBV5-4 to TRBJ2-7, with D perhaps TRBD1 (5 bases). CDR1 is SGHNT, CDR2 YYREEE, per germline (reference sequence). The CDR3 is 16 residues long. V was cut by 4 bases and J by 6 bases, with 23 bases left in between. The CDR3 loop reads CASSPTTDQGYGEQYF. CDR3 DNA: TGTGCCAGCAGCCCGACGACAGACCAGGGCTACGGCGAGCAGTACTTC.

The gene calls are TRBV19 and TRBJ1-1; a weak D match, TRBD1 (5 bases). Trimming took 3 bases from V and 6 from J, leaving 20 bases between them. This CDR3 is built from 16 residues. CDR1 and CDR2 from the germline V gene are LNHDA and SQIVND (reference sequence). The CDR3 nucleotides read TGTGCCAGTAGTATTTCGTGGAAAGGGGAGGTCGCTGAAGCTTTCTTT. Amino acids: CASSISWKGEVAEAFF.

The rearrangement links TRBV4-2 to TRBJ1-1, with D possibly being TRBD1 (6 bases). CDR3 length equals 13 residues. V gave up 1 base and J gave up 4 bases, with 7 bases separating them. Per the germline V gene, CDR1 is LGHNA and CDR2 is YNFKEQ. CDR3 residues: CASSQVRGTEAFF. DNA for the CDR3: TGTGCCAGCAGCCAAGTCAGGGGCACTGAAGCTTTCTTT.

The chain carries TRBV9 and TRBJ2-2, with TRBD1 matching 7 bases. The germline gives CDR1 SGDLS, CDR2 YYNGEE. The CDR3 extends over 15 amino acids. The ends lost 2 bases at V and 4 bases at J; junction bases unmatched: 5. The CDR3 coding sequence is TGTGCCAGCAGCGTCGACAGGGTTCGCACCGGGGAGCTGTTTTTT. This encodes CASSVDRVRTGELFF.

The CDR3 DNA is TGCGCCAGCAGGGATCCAGGGGCTGGTAATGAAAAACTGTTTTTT. This codes for CASRDPGAGNEKLFF. V gene TRBV5-1 combines with J gene TRBJ1-4, with D perhaps TRBD1 (6 bases). There are 15 residues in the CDR3. Germline CDR1 and CDR2: SGHRS and YFSETQ. Trimming left V 5 bases short and J 4 bases short, with 15 bases between.

The chain has TRBV19 and TRBJ1-2; weak D call: TRBD1 (5 bases). The CDR3 is 15 residues long. CDR1 is LNHDA, CDR2 SQIVND, per germline (reference sequence). V was clipped by 3 bases and J by 7 bases, with 18 bases between them. CDR3: CASSMAHGGGPGYTF. The DNA of the CDR3 is TGTGCCAGTAGTATGGCTCATGGGGGAGGGCCTGGCTACACCTTC.

The chain links TRBV6-2 or TRBV6-3 to TRBJ1-5; 7 bases match TRBD1. V lost 3 bases, J lost 0 bases, and 8 bases stayed unmatched. The CDR3 contains 17 residues. Germline CDR1 is MNHEY and CDR2 is SVGEGT. The CDR3, as DNA: TGTGCCAGCAGTTATATGGGGACAGCCTATAGCAATCAGCCCCAGCATTTT. This gives the protein CASSYMGTAYSNQPQHF.

The rearrangement links TRBV4-1 to TRBJ2-2; D call uncertain. V was cut by 0 bases and J by 3 bases, with 11 bases left in between. CDR3 size: 16 residues. Germline assignment: CDR1 MGHRA and CDR2 YSYEKL. CDR3 loop: CASSQETHRDTGELFF. The CDR3 DNA is TGCGCCAGCAGCCAAGAAACTCACCGGGACACCGGGGAGCTGTTTTTT.

The J gene is TRBJ2-5, the V gene TRBV5-1; D unresolved. V gave up 2 bases and J gave up 4 bases, with 3 bases separating them. Germline loops: CDR1 SGHRS, CDR2 YFSETQ. This CDR3 is built from 11 residues. The CDR3 region has the DNA TGCGCCAGCAGCTTCTTAGAGACCCAGTACTTC. Its translation is CASSFLETQYF.

This rearrangement joins TRBV3-1 (or the pseudogene TRBV3-2) to TRBJ1-2; D perhaps matches TRBD1 (5 bases). The CDR3 loop spans 11 amino acids. With 9 bases removed from V and 8 bases from J, the gap between germline ends came to 13 bases. In germline, CDR1 is LGHDT, CDR2 YNNKEL (reference sequence). CDR3 residues: CASGDFDGYTF. DNA for the CDR3: TGTGCCAGTGGGGACTTTGACGGCTACACCTTC.

The chain couples TRBV5-6 to TRBJ1-1, with 9 bases matching TRBD1. The CDR3 totals 14 residues. Trimming took 2 bases from V and 7 from J; bases not matched to a gene: 6. In germline, CDR1 is SGHDT, CDR2 YYEEEE. CDR3 amino acids: CASSFDRGVSEAFF. CDR3 in DNA: TGTGCCAGCAGCTTTGACAGGGGGGTAAGTGAAGCTTTCTTT.

The gene calls are TRBV4-2 and TRBJ2-1, with D possibly matching TRBD1 (6 bases). Germline V gene data show CDR1 as LGHNA and CDR2 as YNFKEQ. The CDR3 is 17 amino acids. Trimming cost V 2 bases and J 1 base, with 15 bases left between them. CDR3 protein: CASSQTDRFDSYNEQFF. The CDR3 DNA is TGTGCCAGCAGCCAAACAGACAGGTTTGATTCCTACAATGAGCAGTTCTTC.

The chain employs TRBV4-3 and TRBJ2-7; D not resolved. The germline V and J ends were trimmed by 1 base and 1 base, with 5 bases remaining between them. The CDR3 is made up of 13 amino acids. Germline V gene lookup returns CDR1 LGHNA and CDR2 YSLEER. CDR3 in amino acids: CASSQARSYEQYF. The CDR3, as DNA: TGCGCCAGCAGCCAAGCCCGGTCCTACGAGCAGTACTTC.

In this sample, this clone turned up once. The rearrangement joins TRBV13 to TRBJ1-6; the match to TRBD1 covers 7 bases. V lost 4 bases to trimming and J lost 7 bases; unmatched junction nucleotides: 4. Germline V gives CDR1 PRHDT, CDR2 FYEKMQ (reference sequence). CDR3 size: 14 residues. The CDR3 DNA follows: TGTGCCAGCAGCTCTGGACAGGACAATTCACCCCTCCACTTT. Its translation is CASSSGQDNSPLHF.

CDR3 sequence reads: CASSPQTTNTEAFF. The DNA for the CDR3 is TGTGCCAGCTCACCACAAACTACGAACACTGAAGCTTTCTTT. The V call is TRBV18, the J call TRBJ1-1; D is unclear. Germline loops: CDR1 KGHSH, CDR2 LQKENI. Trimming shortened V by 1 base and J by 1 base, and 7 bases separated the two germline ends. This CDR3 contains 14 residues.

In DNA form, the CDR3 reads TGTGCCAGCACGGGAGATAATGAAAAACTGTTTTTT. Translation: CASTGDNEKLFF. The chain joins TRBV12-3 or TRBV12-4 to TRBJ1-4; the D is unclear. The CDR3 has 12 amino acids. The V and J ends lost 7 bases and 4 bases respectively, with 7 bases between them.

J is TRBJ2-5 and V is TRBV7-2; TRBD1 is a possible D gene (6 bases). Trimming shortened V by 6 bases and J by 5 bases, and 13 bases separated the two germline ends. The CDR3 covers 13 residues. CDR1 is SGHTA and CDR2 is FQGNSA in the germline V gene. CDR3 coding DNA: TGTGCCAGCAGACTCTGGCAGGGGGAGACCCAGTACTTC. It translates to CASRLWQGETQYF.

The chain employs TRBV7-2 and TRBJ1-1, with D tentatively TRBD1 (5 bases). CDR3 length: 13 amino acids. Germline CDR1 is SGHTA and CDR2 is FQGNSA. The germline V and J ends were trimmed by 2 bases and 5 bases, with 9 bases remaining between them. CDR3 nucleotide sequence: TGTGCCAGCAGCTTACACCAGGGTACTGAAGCTTTCTTT. Encoded protein: CASSLHQGTEAFF.

J is TRBJ1-2 and V is TRBV6-5; 8 nucleotides match TRBD1. Per the germline V gene, CDR1 is MNHEY and CDR2 is SVGAGI. J gave up 4 bases and V 6 bases, and 7 bases lay outside the gene matches. The CDR3 is made up of 14 amino acids. CDR3 in amino acids: CASSPVTGGYGYTF. CDR3 sequence (DNA): TGTGCCAGCAGCCCGGTAACAGGGGGCTATGGCTACACCTTC.

The rearrangement links TRBV24-1 to TRBJ2-1; the match to TRBD1 covers 9 bases. Germline values: CDR1 KGHDR, CDR2 SFDVKD. This CDR3 is 15 amino acids long. Germline trimming cut 3 bases from V and 10 bases from J; bases unmatched to any gene: 9. CDR3 nucleotides: TGTGCCACCAGTGATCGGGACAGGGATTCGGGAGAGCAGTTCTTC. Residues: CATSDRDRDSGEQFF.

The chain links TRBV7-9 to TRBJ1-4; 11 positions match TRBD1. With 5 bases clipped from V and 7 bases from J, the junction kept 3 bases outside the gene matches. The CDR3 is made up of 14 amino acids. Germline assignment: CDR1 SEHNR and CDR2 FQNEAQ (reference sequence). The CDR3 region has the DNA TGTGCCAGCAGCGGGGGACAGGGGGTTGAAAAACTGTTTTTT. Its translation: CASSGGQGVEKLFF.

The CDR3: CASSLGTGRGYTF. CDR3 nucleotide sequence: TGTGCCAGCAGCTTAGGGACAGGGCGAGGCTACACCTTC. The J gene is TRBJ1-2, the V gene TRBV7-2; 8 bases match TRBD1. V lost 1 base, J lost 8 bases, and 3 bases stayed unmatched. CDR1 and CDR2 from the germline V gene are SGHTA and FQGNSA. This CDR3 is built from 13 residues.

This chain connects TRBV21-1 to TRBJ1-5; the D call in the table, TRBD1, was not verified against the DNA. TRBV21-1 is an annotated pseudogene. The CDR3 covers 12 residues. The DNA of the CDR3 is TGTGCCAGCAGCGTCCCAGTTCAGCCCCAGCATTTT. Its protein product is CASSVPVQPQHF.

This rearrangement joins TRBV5-1 to TRBJ2-5; 8 bases are a match to TRBD1. The CDR3 is made up of 14 amino acids. Germline assignment: CDR1 SGHRS and CDR2 YFSETQ. The V and J ends lost 4 bases and 2 bases, in that order; junction bases with no gene match: 4. CDR3 DNA sequence: TGCGCCAGCAGCCCCAGGACAGGGCAAGAGACCCAGTACTTC. Protein: CASSPRTGQETQYF.

This clone was counted many times. The chain has TRBV14 and TRBJ2-7; 8 bases fit TRBD1. Germline values: CDR1 SGHDN, CDR2 FVKESK. The trim removed 4 bases at V and 3 bases at J, leaving 8 bases unmatched. The CDR3 runs 15 residues. The CDR3 DNA reads as TGTGCCAGCAGCCTTTCTGAACAGGGGGTCTACGAGCAGTACTTC. This gives the protein CASSLSEQGVYEQYF. The entire variable domain, with the rest obtained from reference TRBV14 and TRBJ2-7, is as follows: EAGVTQFPSHSVIEKGQTVTLRCDPISGHDNLYWYRRVMGKEIKFLLHFVKESKQDESGMPNNRFLAERTGGTYSTLKVQPAELEDSGVYFCASSLSEQGVYEQYFGPGTRLTVT.

This clone was seen a few times. The rearrangement joins TRBV9 to TRBJ1-3; D might be TRBD1 (6 bases). Trimming stripped 3 bases from V and 0 bases from J, with 13 bases between. The CDR3 has 16 amino acids. Germline V gene data show CDR1 as SGDLS and CDR2 as YYNGEE. The CDR3 region is CASSGDRTYSGNTIYF. DNA for the CDR3: TGTGCCAGCAGCGGTGACAGGACCTACTCTGGAAACACCATATATTTT. The full variable domain, with the rest looked up from reference TRBV9 and TRBJ1-3, is DSGVTQTPKHLITATGQRVTLRCSPRSGDLSVYWYQQSLDQGLQFLIQYYNGEERAKGNILERFSAQQFPDLHSELNLSSLELGDSALYFCASSGDRTYSGNTIYFGEGSWLTVV.

The chain combines TRBV4-1 with TRBJ1-2; no reliable D call. V was trimmed by 4 bases and J by 0 bases, leaving 15 bases between them. The CDR3 sequence is 16 residues long. Germline CDR1 MGHRA, CDR2 YSYEKL. The CDR3 nucleotides are TGCGCCAGCAGCCCAAGCTGGTCGCTATCTAACTATGGCTACACCTTC. Translation: CASSPSWSLSNYGYTF.

The chain is built from TRBV5-1 and TRBJ2-7; perhaps TRBD2 as D (7 bases). This CDR3 region has 20 residues. Trimming cost V 4 bases and J 3 bases, with 32 bases left between them. Germline V lookup: CDR1 SGHRS, CDR2 YFSETQ. This CDR3 is CASSADIGGQIQRPHYEQYF. The CDR3 region has the DNA TGCGCCAGCAGCGCCGACATCGGGGGGCAAATTCAAAGGCCCCACTACGAGCAGTACTTC.

The chain is built from TRBV7-2 and TRBJ1-3; D call uncertain. This CDR3 spans 14 amino acids. Trimming took off 4 bases at V and 0 bases at J, with 7 bases between the two ends. Per germline, CDR1 SGHTA and CDR2 FQGNSA. The DNA of the CDR3 is TGTGCCAGCAGCTCCTATTACTCTGGAAACACCATATATTTT. Translating gives CASSSYYSGNTIYF.

J is TRBJ1-6 and V is TRBV18, with a tentative D call TRBD1 (6 bases). CDR1 and CDR2 from the germline V gene are KGHSH and LQKENI. The germline V and J ends were trimmed by 5 bases and 7 bases, with 15 bases remaining between them. This CDR3 is built from 15 residues. CDR3 nucleotides: TGTGCCAGCTCAGAGGGACACCCGGGAAATTCACCCCTCCACTTT. This gives the protein CASSEGHPGNSPLHF.

The genes are TRBV6-5 and TRBJ1-2; TRBD1 agrees at 9 bases. With 6 bases clipped from V and 4 bases from J, the junction kept 9 bases outside the gene matches. Germline loops: CDR1 MNHEY, CDR2 SVGAGI. The CDR3 consists of 15 residues. The CDR3 loop is CASRRPSDRGYGYTF. CDR3 DNA: TGTGCCAGCAGACGTCCTTCGGACAGGGGCTATGGCTACACCTTC.

This clone was picked up a small number of times. The V call is TRBV4-3, the J call TRBJ1-5; TRBD1 might be the D (5 bases). V shed 1 base and J shed 8 bases, with 15 bases lying between them. Germline CDR1 LGHNA, CDR2 YSLEER. This CDR3 spans 15 amino acids. CDR3 DNA sequence: TGCGCCAGCAGCCAAGTAGGGATCTCGGGGGAGCCCCAGCATTTT. Its protein is CASSQVGISGEPQHF.